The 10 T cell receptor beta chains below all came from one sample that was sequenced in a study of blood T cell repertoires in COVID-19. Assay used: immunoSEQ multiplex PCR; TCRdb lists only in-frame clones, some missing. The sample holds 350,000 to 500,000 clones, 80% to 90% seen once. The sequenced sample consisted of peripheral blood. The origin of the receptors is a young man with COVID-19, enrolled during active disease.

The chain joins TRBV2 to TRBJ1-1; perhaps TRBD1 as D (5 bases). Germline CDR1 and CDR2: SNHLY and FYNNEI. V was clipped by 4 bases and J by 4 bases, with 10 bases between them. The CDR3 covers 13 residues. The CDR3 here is CASSGYQGTEAFF. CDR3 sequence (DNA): TGTGCCAGCAGTGGATATCAGGGCACTGAAGCTTTCTTT.

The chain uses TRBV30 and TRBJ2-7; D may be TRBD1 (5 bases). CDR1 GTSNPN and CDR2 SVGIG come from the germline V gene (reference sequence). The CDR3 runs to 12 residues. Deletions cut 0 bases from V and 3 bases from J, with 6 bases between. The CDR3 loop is CAWSVGLYEQYF. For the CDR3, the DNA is TGTGCCTGGAGTGTGGGGCTCTACGAGCAGTACTTC.

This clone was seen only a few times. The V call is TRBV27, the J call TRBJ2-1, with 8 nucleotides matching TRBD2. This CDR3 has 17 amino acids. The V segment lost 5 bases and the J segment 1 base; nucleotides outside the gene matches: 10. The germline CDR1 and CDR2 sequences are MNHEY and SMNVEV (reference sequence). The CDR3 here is CASSRKTSAMSYNEQFF. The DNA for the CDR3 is TGTGCCAGCAGTCGCAAGACTAGCGCAATGTCCTACAATGAGCAGTTCTTC.

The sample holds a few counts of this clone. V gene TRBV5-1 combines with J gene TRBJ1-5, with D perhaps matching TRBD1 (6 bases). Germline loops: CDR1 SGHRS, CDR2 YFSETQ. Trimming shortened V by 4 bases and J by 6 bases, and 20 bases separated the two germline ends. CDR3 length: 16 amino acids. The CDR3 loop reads CASSPGSGGAGQPQHF. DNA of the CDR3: TGCGCCAGCAGCCCTGGGTCGGGGGGGGCAGGTCAGCCCCAGCATTTT.

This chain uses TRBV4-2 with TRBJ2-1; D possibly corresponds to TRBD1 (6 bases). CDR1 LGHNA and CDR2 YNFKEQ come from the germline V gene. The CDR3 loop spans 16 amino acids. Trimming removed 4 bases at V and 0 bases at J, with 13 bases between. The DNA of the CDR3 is TGTGCCAGCAGCCTAACCGGGACATCCTCCTACAATGAGCAGTTCTTC. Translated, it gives CASSLTGTSSYNEQFF.

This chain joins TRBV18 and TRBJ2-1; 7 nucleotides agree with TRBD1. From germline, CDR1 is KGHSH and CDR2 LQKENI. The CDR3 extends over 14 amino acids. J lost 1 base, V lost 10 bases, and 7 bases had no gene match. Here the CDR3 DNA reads TGTGCCATCCTCCCACAGGGGTCCTACAATGAGCAGTTCTTC. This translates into CAILPQGSYNEQFF.

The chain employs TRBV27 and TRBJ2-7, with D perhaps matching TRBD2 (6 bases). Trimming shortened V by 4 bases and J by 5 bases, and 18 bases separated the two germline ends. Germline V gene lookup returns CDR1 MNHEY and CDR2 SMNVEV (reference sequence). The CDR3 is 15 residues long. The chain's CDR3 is CASSSYQAGSNEQYF. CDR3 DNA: TGTGCCAGCAGTTCCTACCAAGCGGGTTCCAACGAGCAGTACTTC.

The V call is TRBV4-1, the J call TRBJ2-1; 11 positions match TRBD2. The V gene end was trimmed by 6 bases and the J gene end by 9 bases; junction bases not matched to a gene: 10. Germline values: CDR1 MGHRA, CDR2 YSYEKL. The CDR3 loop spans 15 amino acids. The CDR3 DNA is TGCGCCAGCAGTCTACTAGCGGGAGAAGGGGCTGAGCAGTTCTTC. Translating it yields CASSLLAGEGAEQFF.

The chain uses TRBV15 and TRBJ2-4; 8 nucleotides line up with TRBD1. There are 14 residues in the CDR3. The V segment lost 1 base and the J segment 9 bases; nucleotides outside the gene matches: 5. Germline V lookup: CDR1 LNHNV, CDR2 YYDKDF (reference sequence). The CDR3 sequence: CATSRGGQGGIQYF. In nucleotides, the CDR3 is TGTGCCACCAGCAGAGGCGGACAGGGAGGCATTCAGTACTTC.

For the CDR3, the DNA is TGTGCCAGCAGCTCCCCGGGACAGGCGGGATACACCTTC. Protein sequence: CASSSPGQAGYTF. The rearrangement joins TRBV12-3 or TRBV12-4 to TRBJ1-2, with 8 nucleotides matching TRBD1. Trimming cost V 6 bases and J 11 bases; bases outside gene matches: 11. The CDR3 length is 13 residues.